The 3 T cell receptor beta chains given below trace back to one sample, sequenced in a study of breast tumors, draining lymph nodes, adjacent tissues. From the multiplex PCR reads, TCRdb called clonotypes with MiXCR, one entry per CDR3 protein. The data contain about 220,000 distinct CDR3 sequences, nearly 35% of them singletons. Breast cancer patients provided tissue from their axillary draining lymph nodes. The sample consisted of axillary lymph node tissue. The receptors derive from a female donor with breast cancer. Some clones in this sample may be carry-over from other donors' samples.

CDR3 loop: CSALDNTEAFF. The CDR3 region has the DNA TGCAGTGCTTTAGACAACACTGAAGCTTTCTTT. The V and J genes are TRBV20-1 and TRBJ1-1; no clear D gene. The V and J ends lost 5 bases and 2 bases respectively, with 6 bases between them. CDR1 is DFQATT and CDR2 is SNEGSKA in the germline V gene (reference sequence). The CDR3 has 11 residues.

This clonotype was counted between two and nine times. The chain is built from TRBV6-1 and TRBJ2-3; 7 bases match TRBD1. The CDR3 is 15 residues long. Germline CDR1 and CDR2: MNHNS and SASEGT. V shed 5 bases, J shed 4 bases, and the junction held 9 bases outside the gene matches. The CDR3 DNA reads as TGTGCCAGCAGTCAGCCGGGACAGTTCCCAGATACGCAGTATTTT. Its protein is CASSQPGQFPDTQYF.

V gene TRBV7-7 combines with J gene TRBJ2-7; D unclear. The germline V gene encodes CDR1 SSHAT and CDR2 FNYEAQ (reference sequence). The CDR3 has 12 residues. Here the CDR3 reads CARDQGAYEQYF. As DNA, the CDR3 is TGTGCTAGAGATCAAGGAGCGTACGAGCAGTACTTC.